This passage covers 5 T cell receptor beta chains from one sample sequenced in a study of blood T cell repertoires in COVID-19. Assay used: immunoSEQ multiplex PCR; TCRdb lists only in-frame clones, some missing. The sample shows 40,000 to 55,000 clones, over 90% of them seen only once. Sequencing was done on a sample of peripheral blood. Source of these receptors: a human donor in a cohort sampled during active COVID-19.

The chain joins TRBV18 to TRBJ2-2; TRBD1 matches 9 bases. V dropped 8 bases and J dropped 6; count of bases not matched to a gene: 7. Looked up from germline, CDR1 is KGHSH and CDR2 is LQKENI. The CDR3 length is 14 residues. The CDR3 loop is CASGGQGLAGELFF. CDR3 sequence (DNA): TGTGCCAGCGGGGGACAGGGATTGGCCGGGGAGCTGTTTTTT.

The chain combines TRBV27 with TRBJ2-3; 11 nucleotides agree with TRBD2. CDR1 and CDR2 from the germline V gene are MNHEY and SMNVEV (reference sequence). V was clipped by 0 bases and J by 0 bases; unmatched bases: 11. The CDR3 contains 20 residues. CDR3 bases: TGTGCCAGCAGTTTATCGGGCCTAGCGGGGGGCCCAACAAGCACAGATACGCAGTATTTT. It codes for CASSLSGLAGGPTSTDTQYF.

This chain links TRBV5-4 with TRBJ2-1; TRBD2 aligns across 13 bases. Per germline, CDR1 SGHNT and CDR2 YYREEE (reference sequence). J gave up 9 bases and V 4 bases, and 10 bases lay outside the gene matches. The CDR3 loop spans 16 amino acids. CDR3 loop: CASSPGGLAGSIEQFF. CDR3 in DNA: TGTGCCAGCAGCCCCGGGGGACTAGCGGGATCTATTGAGCAGTTCTTC.

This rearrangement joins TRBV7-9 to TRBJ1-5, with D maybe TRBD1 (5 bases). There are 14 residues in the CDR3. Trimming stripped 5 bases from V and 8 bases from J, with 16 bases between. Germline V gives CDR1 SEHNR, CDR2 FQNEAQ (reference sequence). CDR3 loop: CASSPLGRGEPQHF. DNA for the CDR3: TGTGCCAGCAGCCCACTGGGGCGCGGGGAGCCCCAGCATTTT. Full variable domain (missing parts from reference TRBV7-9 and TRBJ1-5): DTGVSQNPRHKITKRGQNVTFRCDPISEHNRLYWYRQTLGQGPEFLTYFQNEAQLEKSRLLSDRFSAERPKGSFSTLEIQRTEQGDSAMYLCASSPLGRGEPQHFGDGTRLSIL.

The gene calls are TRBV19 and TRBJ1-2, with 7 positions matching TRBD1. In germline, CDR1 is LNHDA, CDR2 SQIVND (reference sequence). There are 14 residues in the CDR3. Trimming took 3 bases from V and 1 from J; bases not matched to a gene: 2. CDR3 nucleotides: TGTGCCAGTAGTATGAGGGACAGTAACTATGGCTACACCTTC. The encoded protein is CASSMRDSNYGYTF.